The T cell receptor beta chain described here comes from a study of shared clonotypes between healthy human individuals. Naive CD8 populations comprised CD45RO-negative cells positively selected for CCR7, excluding terminally differentiated effector memory CD45RA+ cells. The repertoire was sequenced with immunoSEQ multiplex PCR; TCRdb's copy has only in-frame clones and lacks some. The sample holds around 2,000,000 clones, about 92% seen once. This clone appeared a few times. In germline, CDR1 is SNHLY, CDR2 FYNNEI. With 5 bases removed from V and 4 bases from J, the gap between germline ends came to 17 bases. The CDR3 is 15 amino acids.

The source is a man aged 18-30 years in good health. Some clones in this sample may be carry-over from other donors' samples. This rearrangement joins TRBV2 to TRBJ1-2; D uncertain. The sequenced material came from naive CD8+ T cells from PBMCs. The CDR3 is CASSPETAHPYGYTF. Here the CDR3 DNA reads TGTGCCAGCAGTCCTGAGACGGCGCATCCCTATGGCTACACCTTC.